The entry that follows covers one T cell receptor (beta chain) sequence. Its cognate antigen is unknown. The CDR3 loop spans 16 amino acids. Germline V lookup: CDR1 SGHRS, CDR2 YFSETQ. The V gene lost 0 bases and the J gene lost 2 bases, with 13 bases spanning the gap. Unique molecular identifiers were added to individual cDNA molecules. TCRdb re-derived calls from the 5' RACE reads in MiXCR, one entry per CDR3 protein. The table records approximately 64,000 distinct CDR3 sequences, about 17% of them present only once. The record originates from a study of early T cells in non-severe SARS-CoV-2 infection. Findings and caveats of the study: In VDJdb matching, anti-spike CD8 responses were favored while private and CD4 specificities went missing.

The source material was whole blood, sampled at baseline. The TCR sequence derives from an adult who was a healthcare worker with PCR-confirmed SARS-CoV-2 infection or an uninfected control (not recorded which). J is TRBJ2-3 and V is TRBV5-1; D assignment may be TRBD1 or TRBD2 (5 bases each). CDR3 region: CASSLEGDRATDTQYF. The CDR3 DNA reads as TGCGCCAGCAGCTTGGAAGGGGACCGAGCCACAGATACGCAGTATTTT.